This entry features one T cell receptor (beta chain) sequence. This clonotype was picked up many times. Its binding antigen is unknown. The sample holds no much larger clone one base away, and base qualities are not on file. The germline ends are 12 bases apart after V is trimmed by 2 bases and J by 7 bases. The CDR3 runs 13 residues from the cysteine to the phenylalanine. The DNA shown is the 39-base CDR3, in frame from base 1. The CDR1 and CDR2 encoded by the germline V gene are ENHRY and SYGVKD. cDNA synthesis used template-switch 5'RACE with a primer carrying a 10-nucleotide random unique molecular identifier tagging each TCR transcript. Every sequencing run yielded over 190 million TCR-beta sequences covering 15-18 subjects. The RNeasy kit was used for extraction of total RNA. The KAPA Real-time Library Amplification kit was used to amplify TCR-beta VDJ regions with primers for the TCR constant region and the 5'RACE anchor. Sample indexes and Illumina adaptors were added in a first PCR, and a second PCR then increased library yield. The roughly 650 bp TCR product was size-selected on a 2% E-gel SizeSelection system after Ampure bead purification. Library quality was checked on a Bioanalyzer, concentration was measured with Qubit, and libraries were quantified with the Kapa Library Quantification kit before pooling. An Illumina HiSeq 2500 sequenced the libraries paired-end 2 x 150 bp. To increase sequence diversity, roughly 24-30% phiX was spiked into each library pool. In the authors' own workflow: Quality-filtered reads were processed with the UMI-based MiGEC pipeline, which removed over 75% of raw TCR sequences during error correction. IMGT germline references were used for alignment of VDJ genes, and clonotypes were defined by a unique CDR3 amino acid sequence together with V-J genes. VDJtools evaluated clonal expansion, Shannon diversity and CDR3 relatedness (CalcPairwiseDistances, ClusterSamples); CLCbio workbench built phylogenetic trees. Expanded clones were defined as having at least 8 unique UMIs, based on coefficient-of-variation modelling across technical triplicates. TCRdb reworked the public reads: Q25 trimming with fastp, MiXCR clone assembly, productive beta chains retained. Every entry covers one CDR3 protein and lists the most common genes and DNA from its rows. The authors' filters were not applied to this entry. Across this sample there are fewer than 90,000 distinct CDR3 sequences, with 9% to 12% seen only once. The top ten hold about 1.7% of the sample.

The record originates from a study of neurological immune-mediated disorders (dated 2019 in TCRdb). For context, the study as a whole: Using UMI-based sequencing, the study compared peripheral blood TCR-beta repertoires from patients with HTLV-I-associated myelopathy (HAM/TSP), patients with multiple sclerosis, and healthy controls. The cohort was made up of around 70 subjects, consisting of roughly 14 HAM/TSP patients, 34 multiple sclerosis patients and 20 or so healthy controls. The 90 to 120 TCR-beta libraries covered PBMC samples along with longitudinal samples, technical triplicates, and paired sorted CD4+ and CD8+ T-cell subsets.

The healthy controls were volunteers from blood banks in Maryland, USA. Unsorted PBMC libraries were generated from 2 million PBMCs stored in RNAlater at -80 °C until RNA extraction. Peripheral blood was subjected to Ficoll-Hypaque density gradient centrifugation to isolate PBMCs, which were then cryopreserved in liquid nitrogen. General findings and caveats noted by the study authors: No identical CDR3 amino acid sequences were shared among expanded clones across subjects, suggesting private TCR-beta repertoires in all groups. The highest TCR clonal expansion was observed in HAM/TSP patients, whereas the lowest was observed in MS patients, even when compared with healthy controls.

This clonotype was sampled from a man aged 35-49 years in good health. The rearranged chain carries TRBV10-3 and TRBJ2-7; TRBD1 might be the D gene, on 5 matching bases. The sequenced sample was PBMCs. The CDR3 protein is CAISEPKRTEQYF. The nucleotides are TGTGCCATCAGTGAGCCGAAAAGGACAGAGCAGTACTTC.